Here is one TCR beta chain with its context. Per germline, CDR1 SGDLS and CDR2 YYNGEE. With V trimmed by 4 bases and J by 5 bases, 4 bases remained unmatched. The CDR3 contains 15 residues. This entry comes from a study of blood T cell repertoires in COVID-19. Assay: immunoSEQ multiplex PCR; the TCRdb copy retains only in-frame clones and omits some. The table records about 130,000 clones, roughly 90% of them present only once. The chain uses TRBV9 and TRBJ1-6; 9 nucleotides match TRBD1. The receptor comes from a man aged 50 or older with COVID-19, enrolled during active disease. Sequencing was performed on peripheral blood. The CDR3 DNA sequence: TGTGCCAGCAGCAGAGGGACAGGGAATAATTCACCCCTCCACTTT. It translates to CASSRGTGNNSPLHF.